These T cell receptor beta chains were read from a single sample in a study of human T cells and chemical hapten exposure. Via MiXCR, TCRdb re-called the RACE reads, giving one row per CDR3 protein. The sample lists some 77,000 distinct CDR3 sequences; 7% to 9.5% were seen once. Input material: whole blood. These receptors all come from a female donor in good health. Some clones in this sample may be carry-over from other donors' samples. CDR3s include the opening cysteine and the closing phenylalanine or tryptophan. Each record gives: D gene, J gene, V gene, clone size, CDR3 protein, CDR3 DNA. D genes are given only for firm matches. Rows give clone size only sometimes, using once, few, many, or a class for an expanded clone.

TRBD1 TRBJ1-5 TRBV18 - CASSPFTGASQPQHF TGTGCCAGCTCACCATTTACAGGGGCTAGTCAGCCCCAGCATTTT
- TRBJ2-2 TRBV29-1 few CSVVEVGELFF TGCAGCGTTGTAGAGGTCGGGGAGCTGTTTTTT
TRBD2 TRBJ2-6 TRBV4-2 many CASSQDLASGGAWANVLTF TGTGCCAGCAGCCAAGATTTGGCTAGCGGGGGGGCATGGGCCAACGTCCTGACTTTC
- TRBJ1-5 TRBV16 - CASSQNQGTKHF TGTGCCAGCAGCCAAAATCAGGGCACCAAACATTTT
- TRBJ1-1 TRBV6-2/TRBV6-3 - CASSYFEGSLWTEAFF TGTGCCAGCAGTTACTTCGAAGGTTCTTTGTGGACTGAAGCTTTCTTT
- TRBJ1-4 TRBV25-1 - CASRDRWNEKLFF TGTGCCAGCAGGGACAGATGGAATGAAAAACTGTTTTTT
- TRBJ1-1 TRBV29-1 - CSVDANTEAFF TGCAGCGTTGATGCTAACACTGAAGCTTTCTTT
- TRBJ1-5 TRBV28 - CASSPIGLGQPQHF TGTGCCAGCAGTCCCATAGGCCTTGGGCAGCCCCAGCATTTT
- TRBJ1-5 TRBV29-1 many CSVLTSINQPQHF TGCAGCGTACTCACAAGTATTAATCAGCCCCAGCATTTT
TRBD1 TRBJ1-5 TRBV4-2 few CASSQVTGGDQPQHF TGTGCCAGCAGCCAAGTAACAGGGGGGGATCAGCCCCAGCATTTT
TRBD1 TRBJ2-1 TRBV29-1 many CSVDLPGQGAYNEQFF TGCAGCGTTGACCTCCCCGGACAGGGGGCCTACAATGAGCAGTTCTTC
- TRBJ2-6 TRBV2 many CASSESSGGGSGANVLTF TGTGCCAGCAGTGAATCGTCAGGGGGAGGTTCTGGGGCCAACGTCCTGACTTTC
TRBD1 TRBJ2-7 TRBV7-9 many CASSDPYRGASYEQYF TGTGCCAGCAGCGACCCTTACAGGGGGGCCTCCTACGAGCAGTACTTC
TRBD2 TRBJ2-5 TRBV19 - CASSPSGGGPRETQYF TGTGCCAGTAGTCCTTCAGGCGGGGGGCCGCGGGAGACCCAGTACTTC
- TRBJ1-3 TRBV7-8 few CASSFNQLASGNTIYF TGTGCCAGCAGCTTCAATCAGTTGGCCTCTGGAAACACCATATATTTT
- TRBJ2-6 TRBV20-1 few CSARSLAGANVLTF TGCAGTGCTAGAAGTCTAGCTGGGGCCAACGTCCTGACTTTC
- TRBJ2-7 TRBV6-1 - CASSRTFYEQYF TGTGCCAGCAGTAGAACGTTCTACGAGCAGTACTTC
- TRBJ2-1 TRBV4-3 few CASLVGPSNEQFF TGCGCCAGCCTAGTGGGACCATCCAATGAGCAGTTCTTC
- TRBJ1-6 TRBV12-3/TRBV12-4 many CATAGAYNSPLHF TGTGCCACAGCAGGGGCATATAATTCACCCCTCCACTTT
- TRBJ2-7 TRBV6-6 few CASSERGALEQYF TGTGCCAGCAGTGAACGCGGGGCGCTGGAGCAGTACTTC
- TRBJ1-3 TRBV9 few CASSARQRSISGNTIYF TGTGCCAGCAGCGCCCGACAGAGATCAATCTCTGGAAACACCATATATTTT
TRBD2 TRBJ2-7 TRBV12-3/TRBV12-4 few CASSLSGGTTHEQYF TGTGCCAGCAGTTTATCCGGGGGGACCACCCACGAGCAGTACTTC
- TRBJ1-5 TRBV12-3/TRBV12-4 many CASSKTESGNQPQHF TGTGCCAGCAGTAAAACCGAATCGGGGAATCAGCCCCAGCATTTT
- TRBJ1-5 TRBV7-8 few CASSYRAEQPQHF TGTGCCAGCAGCTACAGGGCCGAGCAGCCCCAGCATTTT
- TRBJ1-5 TRBV6-2/TRBV6-3 many CASNRGQKGNQPQHF TGTGCCAGCAACAGAGGACAGAAGGGCAATCAGCCCCAGCATTTT
- TRBJ2-7 TRBV20-1 many CSARAGVYGVREQYF TGCAGTGCTAGAGCAGGAGTCTACGGGGTCCGCGAGCAGTACTTC
- TRBJ1-1 TRBV2 few CASSEQRRAEAFF TGTGCCAGCAGTGAACAACGGAGGGCTGAAGCTTTCTTT
TRBD1 TRBJ2-1 TRBV3-1 few CASRPGQGSPQFF TGTGCCAGCAGACCGGGACAGGGGAGTCCGCAGTTCTTC
TRBD1 TRBJ2-7 TRBV29-1 - CSVLKGVGTGVYEQYF TGCAGCGTTCTTAAGGGGGTAGGGACAGGGGTGTACGAGCAGTACTTC
- TRBJ2-7 TRBV7-2 - CASSLASGQGAYEQYF TGTGCCAGCAGCTTAGCCTCGGGGCAGGGAGCCTACGAGCAGTACTTC
- TRBJ1-4 TRBV27 - CASSSAGSRGEKLFF TGTGCCAGCAGTTCCGCAGGGAGCAGGGGTGAAAAACTGTTTTTT
- TRBJ2-3 TRBV12-3/TRBV12-4 few CASNLDGAQYF TGTGCCAGCAACCTCGATGGCGCGCAGTATTTT
TRBD1 TRBJ2-7 TRBV20-1 few CSAWDRTIYEQYF TGCAGTGCCTGGGACAGGACGATCTACGAGCAGTACTTC
TRBD1 TRBJ2-1 TRBV12-3/TRBV12-4 many CASSETGGTYNEQFF TGTGCCAGCAGCGAGACAGGGGGGACCTACAATGAGCAGTTCTTC
- TRBJ2-7 TRBV11-2 many CASSPRNEQYF TGTGCCAGCAGCCCCCGAAACGAGCAGTACTTC
- TRBJ2-3 TRBV2 many CASSEAPSDTQYF TGTGCCAGCAGTGAAGCTCCCTCAGATACGCAGTATTTT
- TRBJ1-2 TRBV6-6 - CASSQLRRSAEGARYTF TGTGCCAGCAGCCAATTACGTCGTTCGGCAGAAGGGGCCCGGTACACCTTC
- TRBJ1-1 TRBV7-9 many CASSLESVSVEAFF TGTGCCAGCAGCTTAGAATCGGTCTCCGTTGAGGCTTTCTTT
- TRBJ1-4 TRBV4-3 many CASSQYSGFGEKLFF TGCGCCAGCAGCCAATACTCCGGGTTCGGGGAAAAACTGTTTTTT
- TRBJ2-7 TRBV5-1 - CASSGIQGYEQYF TGCGCCAGCAGCGGAATACAGGGCTACGAGCAGTACTTC
TRBD1 TRBJ1-5 TRBV12-3/TRBV12-4 - CASRTTGNNQPQHF TGTGCCAGCAGAACGACAGGGAACAATCAGCCCCAGCATTTT
- TRBJ1-5 TRBV6-5 few CASKPVGGHQPQHF TGTGCCAGCAAACCCGTAGGGGGTCATCAGCCCCAGCATTTT
- TRBJ2-7 TRBV12-3/TRBV12-4 many CASSLTAVYEQYF TGTGCCAGCAGTTTAACAGCAGTCTACGAGCAGTACTTC
- TRBJ2-3 TRBV10-3 many CAISVGGSPSTDTQYF TGTGCCATCAGTGTTGGGGGGTCCCCAAGCACAGATACGCAGTATTTT
- TRBJ1-1 TRBV9 - CASSVNPGTDTEAFF TGTGCCAGCAGCGTAAATCCGGGAACAGACACTGAAGCTTTCTTT
- TRBJ1-2 TRBV5-1 - CASSSDTTNYGYTF TGCGCCAGCAGCTCCGACACGACTAACTATGGCTACACCTTC
- TRBJ1-6 TRBV20-1 many CSARVKEGSSYNSPLHF TGCAGTGCTAGAGTTAAGGAGGGGAGCTCCTATAATTCACCCCTCCACTTT
- TRBJ1-1 TRBV25-1 many CASRHGQLEAFF TGTGCCAGCCGACACGGACAGTTGGAAGCTTTCTTT
- TRBJ1-3 TRBV7-2 - CASSSPGMHRPGTHKGNTIYF TGTGCCAGCAGCTCCCCTGGGATGCACAGGCCCGGGACACACAAAGGCAACACCATATATTTT
- TRBJ2-3 TRBV12-3/TRBV12-4 - CASSKNLQDLTDTQYF TGTGCCAGCAGTAAAAACCTACAGGACCTAACAGATACGCAGTATTTT
- TRBJ1-1 TRBV29-1 many CSVASYTEAFF TGCAGCGTTGCATCGTACACTGAAGCTTTCTTT
- TRBJ1-2 TRBV9 few CASSAGYSRNYGYTF TGTGCCAGCAGCGCCGGGTACTCCCGGAACTATGGCTACACCTTC
TRBD1 TRBJ2-1 TRBV9 - CASSARGTGMTSLDNEQFF TGTGCCAGCAGCGCGCGAGGGACAGGGATGACATCCTTGGACAATGAGCAGTTCTTC
- TRBJ2-3 TRBV11-2 many CASSFQGSSTDTQYF TGTGCCAGCAGCTTCCAGGGAAGTAGCACAGATACGCAGTATTTT
- TRBJ2-1 TRBV6-2/TRBV6-3 - CASSDTGYYNEQFF TGTGCCAGCAGTGATACAGGGTACTACAATGAGCAGTTCTTC
- TRBJ1-2 TRBV20-1 many CSAQDRNYGYTF TGCAGTGCTCAAGACAGGAACTATGGCTACACCTTC
- TRBJ2-7 TRBV20-1 many CSARTGTVKNYEQYF TGCAGTGCGAGAACCGGGACTGTAAAGAACTACGAGCAGTACTTC